The 14 T cell receptor beta chains below come from one sample, sequenced in a study of T cell repertoires in cytomegalovirus infection. Antigen specificity for these receptors is unknown. Each CDR3 protein gets one entry after TCRdb re-called the reads with MiXCR. The data hold under 300,000 distinct CDR3 sequences, with roughly a fifth observed a single time. The specimen was cultured PBMCs, collected from culture after CMV antigen stimulation. The receptors come from a human donor in good health (CMV status not recorded). Some clones in this sample may be carry-over from other donors' samples.

There are a few counts of this clonotype. The rearrangement joins TRBV7-9 to TRBJ2-7; maybe TRBD1 (6 bases). Germline-derived CDR1 and CDR2 are SEHNR and FQNEAQ (reference sequence). The CDR3 extends over 12 amino acids. Between the trimmed V and J ends, which lost 1 base and 12 bases, there was a span of 13 bases. DNA for the CDR3: TGTGCCAGCAGCTTAGAATTCGCCAGGGGGTACTTC. As protein: CASSLEFARGYF.

This clonotype was counted between two and nine times. The genes are TRBV27 and TRBJ1-1; 8 positions agree with TRBD1. The V gene's germline CDR1 is MNHEY and CDR2 SMNVEV (reference sequence). The CDR3 runs to 14 residues. The V segment lost 6 bases and the J segment 4 bases; nucleotides outside the gene matches: 7. CDR3: CASSQGQGTTEAFF. CDR3 coding DNA: TGTGCCAGCAGCCAAGGACAGGGAACCACTGAAGCTTTCTTT.

The V and J genes are TRBV2 and TRBJ2-7; 7 bases are a match to TRBD2. The germline V gene has CDR1 SNHLY and CDR2 FYNNEI. The CDR3 spans 14 residues. Trimming cost V 7 bases and J 2 bases; bases outside gene matches: 8. CDR3 sequence reads: CASIGTKTPYEQYV. The CDR3 DNA is TGTGCCAGCATCGGGACTAAAACCCCCTACGAGCAGTACGTC.

The chain combines TRBV7-2 with TRBJ2-7; possibly TRBD2 for D (6 bases). Germline V gene lookup returns CDR1 SGHTA and CDR2 FQGNSA. The germline V and J ends were trimmed by 5 bases and 6 bases, with 14 bases remaining between them. CDR3 length: 13 residues. CDR3 bases: TGTGCCAGCAGCGGGGGGTGGGGGTCCGAGCAGTACGTC. Amino acid sequence: CASSGGWGSEQYV.

This clonotype occurred many times. This chain links TRBV7-2 with TRBJ1-3, with no clear D. This CDR3 comprises 15 residues. Germline loops: CDR1 SGHTA, CDR2 FQGNSA. V was cut by 5 bases and J by 4 bases, with 15 bases left in between. Here the CDR3 reads CASSPYMTPGNTIYF. The CDR3 DNA reads TGTGCCAGCAGCCCTTACATGACCCCGGGAAACACCATATATTTT.

CDR3: CASSKGLAGQGNEQFF. CDR3 bases: TGTGCCAGCAGCAAGGGACTAGCGGGACAGGGCAATGAGCAGTTCTTC. The chain combines TRBV7-3 with TRBJ2-1; 13 bases agree with TRBD2. Trimming at V came to 5 bases and at J to 6 bases, leaving 7 bases not matched to a gene. This CDR3 contains 16 residues. The germline V gene encodes CDR1 SGHTA and CDR2 FQGTGA.

The V gene is TRBV19, the J gene TRBJ2-1, with a weak D call TRBD2 (6 bases). With 5 bases removed from V and 0 bases from J, the gap between germline ends came to 14 bases. CDR1 and CDR2 (germline): LNHDA, SQIVND (reference sequence). This CDR3 has 16 residues. The CDR3 nucleotides read TGTGCCAGTAGTGTTCCCCCCGGGAGCTCCTACAATGAGCAGTTCTTC. Residues: CASSVPPGSSYNEQFF.

This clonotype was seen a few times. The chain recombines TRBV7-8 with TRBJ2-5; 12 bases fit TRBD2. The CDR3 contains 20 residues. J gave up 3 bases and V 6 bases, and 20 bases lay outside the gene matches. Germline CDR1 is SGHVS and CDR2 is FQNEAQ. CDR3 DNA sequence: TGTGCCAGCAGAAGGGACCGGCTAGCGGGAGGGGGTGTTGACAAAGAGACCCAGTACTTC. This gives the protein CASRRDRLAGGGVDKETQYF.

This chain uses TRBV27 with TRBJ2-7; TRBD1 matches 9 bases. The CDR3 loop spans 15 amino acids. V trimming: 6 bases; J trimming: 1 base; junction bases outside the gene matches: 7. Germline lookup yields CDR1 MNHEY and CDR2 SMNVEV (reference sequence). The CDR3 DNA follows: TGTGCCAGCAGCGCAGGGACAGGGAGGTCCTACGAGCAGTACTTC. Its protein is CASSAGTGRSYEQYF.

The genes are TRBV29-1 and TRBJ2-7; 12 bases are a match to TRBD1. From germline, CDR1 is SQVTM and CDR2 ANQGSEA. The CDR3 has 13 residues. Losses at the gene ends were 5 bases for V and 6 bases for J; bases not matched to a gene: 5. The CDR3: CSVRDRGLSEQYF. For the CDR3, the DNA is TGCAGCGTTCGGGACAGGGGGCTTTCCGAGCAGTACTTC.

The rearrangement uses TRBV5-1 and TRBJ2-1; D possibly corresponds to TRBD1 (6 bases). The CDR3 has 16 residues. Germline V gives CDR1 SGHRS, CDR2 YFSETQ. The V end lost 3 bases, the J end lost 0 bases, and 13 bases lay between the germline ends. The CDR3: CASSWESQGSYNEQFF. The CDR3 DNA reads as TGCGCCAGCAGCTGGGAGTCACAGGGCTCCTACAATGAGCAGTTCTTC.

This clonotype turned up a few times. The chain couples TRBV7-6 to TRBJ2-3, with a tentative D call TRBD1 (6 bases). CDR1 is SGHVS, CDR2 FNYEAQ, per germline. Trimming shortened V by 1 base and J by 2 bases, and 19 bases separated the two germline ends. This CDR3 is built from 18 residues. The CDR3 sequence is CASSLGVPGHGNTDTQYF. CDR3 nucleotide sequence: TGTGCCAGCAGCTTAGGGGTACCGGGACATGGGAACACAGATACGCAGTATTTT.

The V gene is TRBV18, the J gene TRBJ2-1; D perhaps matches TRBD1 (6 bases). Trimming pared 2 bases from V and 2 bases from J, leaving 10 bases between. Germline V gives CDR1 KGHSH, CDR2 LQKENI. The CDR3 length is 15 residues. The CDR3 spells CASSPTGLPYNEQFF. CDR3 sequence (DNA): TGTGCCAGCTCACCAACAGGGCTCCCCTACAATGAGCAGTTCTTC.

This clonotype was counted at least ten times. This chain links TRBV7-2 with TRBJ2-7; D not certain. Trimming stripped 5 bases from V and 7 bases from J, with 9 bases between. This CDR3 region has 11 residues. Germline CDR1 reads SGHTA; CDR2 reads FQGNSA. For the CDR3, the DNA is TGTGCCAGCAGCCAGACCCGTGAGCAGTACTTC. Protein product: CASSQTREQYF.